This T cell receptor beta chain was documented in a study of immune evolution from preneoplasia to lung adenocarcinoma. Notes on this clone: Its specificity is not known.

Patients had resection in Japan or China between the mid-2010s and the late 2010s. Study-wide findings and caveats: Normal lung had the highest top T cell clone frequencies.

Assay used: immunoSEQ multiplex PCR; TCRdb lists only in-frame clones, some missing. The sample lists about 14,000 clones, roughly 87% seen once, with approximately 3% in the top ten. J lost 4 bases, V lost 0 bases, and 4 bases had no gene match. The germline gives CDR1 SGDLS, CDR2 YYNGEE. This CDR3 contains 14 residues. Sequenced material: FFPE lung adenocarcinoma in situ tissue. The chain links TRBV9 to TRBJ2-7, with 7 bases aligning to TRBD2. This TCR derives from a donor older than 65 with lung adenocarcinoma. This CDR3 is CASSVGSGGYEQYF. CDR3 DNA sequence: TGTGCCAGCAGCGTAGGGTCGGGGGGTTACGAGCAGTACTTC.